The subject of this entry is one T cell receptor beta chain. Its antigen is unknown. With MiXCR, TCRdb reprocessed the PCR reads. This sample has some 40,000 clones; 18% occur once, and the top ten carry around 13%. This sample was taken from a study of metastatic and nonmetastatic thyroid tumors. Findings and caveats of the study: According to reports, the diversity of TCR beta was significantly higher in malignant thyroid tumors than in benign nodules, and this held in both blood and tumor samples.

Patients had received no treatment of any kind before thyroid surgery. The CDR3 has 15 residues. Trimming removed 4 bases at V and 1 base at J, with 15 bases between. The germline CDR1 and CDR2 sequences are SGHKS and YYEKEE (reference sequence). This rearrangement joins TRBV5-5 to TRBJ2-7; perhaps D is TRBD1 or TRBD2 (5 bases each). The TCR originated in a female donor with papillary thyroid cancer or a benign thyroid nodule (not recorded which). Some clones in this sample may be carry-over from other donors' samples. Specimen: tumor tissue. The DNA of the CDR3 is TGTGCCAGCAGCCGAGGGGTCATAGATTCCTACGAGCAGTACTTC. Translating it yields CASSRGVIDSYEQYF.